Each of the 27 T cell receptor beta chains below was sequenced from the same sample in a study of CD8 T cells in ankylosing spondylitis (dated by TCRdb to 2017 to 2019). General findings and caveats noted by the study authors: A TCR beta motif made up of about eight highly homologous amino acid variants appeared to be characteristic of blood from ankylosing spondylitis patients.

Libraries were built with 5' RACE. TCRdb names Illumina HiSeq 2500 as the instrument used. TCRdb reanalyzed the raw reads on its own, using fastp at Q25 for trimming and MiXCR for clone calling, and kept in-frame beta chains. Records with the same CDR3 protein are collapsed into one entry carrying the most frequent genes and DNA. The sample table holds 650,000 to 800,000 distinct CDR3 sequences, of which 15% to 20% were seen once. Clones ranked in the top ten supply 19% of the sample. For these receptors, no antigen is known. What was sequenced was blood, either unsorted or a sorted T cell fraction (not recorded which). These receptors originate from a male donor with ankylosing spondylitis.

CDR3 bases: TGTGCCAGCAGCGCACGACAGGGGGCCTACAATGAGCAGTTCTTC. It codes for CASSARQGAYNEQFF. The chain links TRBV9 to TRBJ2-1; 9 bases line up with TRBD1. Unmatched junction bases numbered 3, after V lost 3 bases and J lost 2 bases. Looked up from germline, CDR1 is SGDLS and CDR2 is YYNGEE. This CDR3 comprises 15 residues.

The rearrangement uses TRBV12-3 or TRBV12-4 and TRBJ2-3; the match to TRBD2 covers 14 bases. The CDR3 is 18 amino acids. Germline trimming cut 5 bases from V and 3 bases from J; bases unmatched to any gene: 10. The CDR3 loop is CASSPGLAGVRGTDTQYF. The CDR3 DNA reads TGTGCCAGCAGTCCGGGACTAGCGGGAGTAAGAGGGACAGATACGCAGTATTTT.

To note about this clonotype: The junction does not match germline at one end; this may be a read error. CDR3 sequence (DNA): TGTGCCAGCAGCGAAAGGGTGGGGGAGAACACCGGGGAGCTTTTTTTT. Translated: CASSERVGENTGELFF. The chain links TRBV11-2 to TRBJ2-2, with D perhaps matching TRBD1 or TRBD2 (5 bases each). CDR3 length: 16 residues. From germline, CDR1 is SGHAT and CDR2 FQNNGV. Supplemented by reference TRBV11-2 and TRBJ2-2, the full variable domain reads EAGVAQSPRYKIIEKRQSVAFWCNPISGHATLYWYQQILGQGPKLLIQFQNNGVVDDSQLPKDRFSAERLKGVDSTLKIQPAKLEDSAVYLCASSERVGENTGELFFGEGSRLTVL.

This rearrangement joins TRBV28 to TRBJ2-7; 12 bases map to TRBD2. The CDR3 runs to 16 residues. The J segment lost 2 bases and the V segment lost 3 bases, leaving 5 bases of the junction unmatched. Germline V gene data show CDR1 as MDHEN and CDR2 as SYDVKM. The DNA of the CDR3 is TGTGCCAGCAGTTTCGCGACTAGCGGGAGCGCCTACGAGCAGTACTTC. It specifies CASSFATSGSAYEQYF.

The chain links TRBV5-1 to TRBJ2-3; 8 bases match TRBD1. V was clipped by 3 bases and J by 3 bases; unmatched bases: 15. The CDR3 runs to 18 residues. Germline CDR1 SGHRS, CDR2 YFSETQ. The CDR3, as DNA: TGCGCCAGCAGCTGGGCTACCGAGACAGGGGTTAGGACAGATACGCAGTATTTT. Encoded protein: CASSWATETGVRTDTQYF.

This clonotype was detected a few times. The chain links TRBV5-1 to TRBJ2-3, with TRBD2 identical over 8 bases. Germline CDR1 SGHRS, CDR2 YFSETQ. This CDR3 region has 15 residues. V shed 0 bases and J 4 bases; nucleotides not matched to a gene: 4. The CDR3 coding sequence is TGCGCCAGCAGCTTGGCCGGGAGGGAGGCAGATACGCAGTATTTT. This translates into CASSLAGREADTQYF.

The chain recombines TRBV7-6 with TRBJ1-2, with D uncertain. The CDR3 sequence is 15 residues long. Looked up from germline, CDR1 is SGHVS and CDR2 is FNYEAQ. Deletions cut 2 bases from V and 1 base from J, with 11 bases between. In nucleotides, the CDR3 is TGTGCCAGCAGCTTAATTACAGAAGATAACTATGGCTACACCTTC. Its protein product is CASSLITEDNYGYTF.

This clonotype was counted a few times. CDR3 DNA sequence: TGTGCCAGCAGCCAACTGTTCGGGAGCTCCTACAATGAGCAGTTCTTC. This codes for CASSQLFGSSYNEQFF. This chain connects TRBV11-2 to TRBJ2-1; tentatively, D is TRBD2 (6 bases). The germline V gene has CDR1 SGHAT and CDR2 FQNNGV. The CDR3 contains 16 residues. The V gene lost 5 bases and the J gene lost 0 bases, with 14 bases spanning the gap.

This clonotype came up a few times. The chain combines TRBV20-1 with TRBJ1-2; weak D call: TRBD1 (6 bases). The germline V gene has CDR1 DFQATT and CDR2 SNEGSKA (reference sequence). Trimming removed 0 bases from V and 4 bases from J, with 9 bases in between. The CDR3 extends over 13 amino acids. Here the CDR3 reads CSARDRGLYGYTF. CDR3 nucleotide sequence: TGCAGTGCTAGAGATCGGGGGCTCTATGGCTACACCTTC.

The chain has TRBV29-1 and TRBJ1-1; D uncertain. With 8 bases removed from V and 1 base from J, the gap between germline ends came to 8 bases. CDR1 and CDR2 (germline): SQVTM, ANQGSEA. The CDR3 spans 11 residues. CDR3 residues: CSTRQNTEAFF. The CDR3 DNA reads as TGCAGCACACGACAGAACACTGAAGCTTTCTTT.

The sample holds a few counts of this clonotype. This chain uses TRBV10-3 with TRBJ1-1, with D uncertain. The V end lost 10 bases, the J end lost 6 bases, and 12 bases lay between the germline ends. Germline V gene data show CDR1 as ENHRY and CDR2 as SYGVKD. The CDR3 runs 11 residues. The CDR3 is CATLGPAEAFF. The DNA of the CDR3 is TGTGCCACCCTAGGGCCTGCTGAAGCTTTCTTT.

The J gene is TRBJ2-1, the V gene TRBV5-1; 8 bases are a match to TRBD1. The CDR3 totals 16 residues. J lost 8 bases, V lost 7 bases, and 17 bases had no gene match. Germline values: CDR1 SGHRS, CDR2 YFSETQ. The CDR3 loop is CASLEGPTGGSYEQFF. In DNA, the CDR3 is TGCGCCAGCCTAGAGGGCCCTACAGGGGGAAGTTATGAGCAGTTCTTC. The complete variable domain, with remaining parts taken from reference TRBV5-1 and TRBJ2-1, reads KAGVTQTPRYLIKTRGQQVTLSCSPISGHRSVSWYQQTPGQGLQFLFEYFSETQRNKGNFPGRFSGRQFSNSRSEMNVSTLELGDSALYLCASLEGPTGGSYEQFFGPGTRLTVL.

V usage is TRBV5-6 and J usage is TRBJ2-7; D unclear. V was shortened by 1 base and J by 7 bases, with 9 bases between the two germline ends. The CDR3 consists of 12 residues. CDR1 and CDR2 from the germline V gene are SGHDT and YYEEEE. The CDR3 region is CASSLLSGEQYF. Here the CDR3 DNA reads TGTGCCAGCAGCTTGTTGTCCGGGGAGCAGTACTTC.

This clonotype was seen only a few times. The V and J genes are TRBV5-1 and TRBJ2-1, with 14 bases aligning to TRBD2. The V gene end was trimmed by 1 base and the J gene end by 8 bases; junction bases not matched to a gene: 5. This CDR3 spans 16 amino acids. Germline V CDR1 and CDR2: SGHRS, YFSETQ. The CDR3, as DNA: TGCGCCAGCAGCTTGCCCGGGACTAGCGGGAGCCATGAGCAGTTCTTC. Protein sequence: CASSLPGTSGSHEQFF.

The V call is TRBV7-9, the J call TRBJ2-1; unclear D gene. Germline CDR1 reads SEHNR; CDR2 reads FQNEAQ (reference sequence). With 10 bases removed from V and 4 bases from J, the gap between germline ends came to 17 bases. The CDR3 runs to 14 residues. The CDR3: CATGPVAVYNEQFF. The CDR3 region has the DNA TGTGCCACCGGCCCGGTGGCAGTATACAATGAGCAGTTCTTC.

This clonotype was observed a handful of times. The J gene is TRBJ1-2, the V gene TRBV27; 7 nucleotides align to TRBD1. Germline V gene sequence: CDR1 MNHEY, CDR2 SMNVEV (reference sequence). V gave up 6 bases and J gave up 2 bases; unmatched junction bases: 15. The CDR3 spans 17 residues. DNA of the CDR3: TGTGCCAGCAGCATGAGGGGGGCGGGACAGCGAAACTATGGCTACACCTTC. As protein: CASSMRGAGQRNYGYTF.

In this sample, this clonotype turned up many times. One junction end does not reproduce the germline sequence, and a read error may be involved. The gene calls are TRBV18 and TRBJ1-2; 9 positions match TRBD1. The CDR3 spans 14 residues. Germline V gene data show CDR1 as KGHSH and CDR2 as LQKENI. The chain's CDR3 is CASSPGQGDYGYTF. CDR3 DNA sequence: TGCGCCAGCAGTCCGGGACAGGGCGACTATGGCTACACCTTC.

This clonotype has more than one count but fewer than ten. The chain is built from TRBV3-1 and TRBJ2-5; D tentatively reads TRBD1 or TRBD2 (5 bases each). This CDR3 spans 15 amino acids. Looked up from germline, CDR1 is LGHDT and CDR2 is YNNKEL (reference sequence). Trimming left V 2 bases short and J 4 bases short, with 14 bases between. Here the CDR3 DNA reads TGTGCCAGCAGCCAACGGGGACCTAACGGAGAGACCCAGTACTTC. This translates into CASSQRGPNGETQYF.

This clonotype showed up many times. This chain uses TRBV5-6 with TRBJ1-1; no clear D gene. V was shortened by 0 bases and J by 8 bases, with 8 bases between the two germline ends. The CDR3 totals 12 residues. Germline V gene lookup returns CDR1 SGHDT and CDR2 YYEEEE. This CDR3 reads CASSLVVSEAFF. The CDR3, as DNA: TGTGCCAGCAGCTTGGTCGTGTCAGAAGCTTTCTTT.

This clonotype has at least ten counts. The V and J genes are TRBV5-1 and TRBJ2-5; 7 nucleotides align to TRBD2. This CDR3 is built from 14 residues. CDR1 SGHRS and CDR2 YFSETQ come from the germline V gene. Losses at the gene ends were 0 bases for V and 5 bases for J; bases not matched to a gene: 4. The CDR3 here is CASSLVAGVETQYF. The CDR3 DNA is TGCGCCAGCAGCTTGGTGGCGGGAGTTGAGACCCAGTACTTC.

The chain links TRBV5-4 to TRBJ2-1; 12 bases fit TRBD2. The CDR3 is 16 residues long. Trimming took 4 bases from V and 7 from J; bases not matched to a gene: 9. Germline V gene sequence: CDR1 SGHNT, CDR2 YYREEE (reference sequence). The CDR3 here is CASSLLAGGPSNEQFF. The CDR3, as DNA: TGTGCCAGCAGCCTTCTAGCGGGAGGGCCCTCGAATGAGCAGTTCTTC.

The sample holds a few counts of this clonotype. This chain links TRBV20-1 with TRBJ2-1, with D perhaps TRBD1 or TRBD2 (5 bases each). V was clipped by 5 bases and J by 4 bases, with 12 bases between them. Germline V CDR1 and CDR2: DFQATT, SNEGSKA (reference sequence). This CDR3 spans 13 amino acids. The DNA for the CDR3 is TGCAGTGCTCTCCGGGACGGGTACAATGAGCAGTTCTTC. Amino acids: CSALRDGYNEQFF.

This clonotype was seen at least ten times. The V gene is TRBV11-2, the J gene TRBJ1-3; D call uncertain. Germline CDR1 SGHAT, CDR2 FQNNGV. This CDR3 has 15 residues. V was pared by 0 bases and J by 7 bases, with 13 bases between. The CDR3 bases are TGTGCCAGCAGCTTAGAACGCCCTCCGAGGAACACCATATATTTT. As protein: CASSLERPPRNTIYF.

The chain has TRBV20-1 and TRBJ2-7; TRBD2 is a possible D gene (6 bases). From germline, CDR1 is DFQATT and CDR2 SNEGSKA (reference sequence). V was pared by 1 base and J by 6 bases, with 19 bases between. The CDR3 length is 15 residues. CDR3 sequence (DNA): TGCAGTGCTAGAGGGTTCGGGACTGCCGCCCTCGAGCAGTACTTC. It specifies CSARGFGTAALEQYF.

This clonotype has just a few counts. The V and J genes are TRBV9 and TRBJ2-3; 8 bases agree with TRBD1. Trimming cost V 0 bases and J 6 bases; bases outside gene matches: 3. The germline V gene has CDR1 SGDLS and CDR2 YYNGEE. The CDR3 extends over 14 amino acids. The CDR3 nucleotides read TGTGCCAGCAGCGTAGGGACAGGGTGGGATACGCAGTATTTT. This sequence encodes CASSVGTGWDTQYF.

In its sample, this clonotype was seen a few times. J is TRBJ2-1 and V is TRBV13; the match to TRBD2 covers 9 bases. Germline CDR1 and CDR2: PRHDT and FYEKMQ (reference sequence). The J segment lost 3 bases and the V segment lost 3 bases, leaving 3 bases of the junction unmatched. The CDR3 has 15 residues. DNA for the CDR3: TGTGCCAGCAGCTTTAGCGGGGGTCACTACAATGAGCAGTTCTTC. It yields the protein CASSFSGGHYNEQFF.

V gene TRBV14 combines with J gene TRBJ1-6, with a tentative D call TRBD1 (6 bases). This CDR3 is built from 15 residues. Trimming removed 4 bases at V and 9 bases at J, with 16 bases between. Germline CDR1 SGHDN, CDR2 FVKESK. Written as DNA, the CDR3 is TGTGCCAGCAGCCGCTCGGACAGTCTACTTTCACCCCTCCACTTT. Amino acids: CASSRSDSLLSPLHF.